The T cell receptor beta chain described here comes from a study of T-cell memory formation after mild COVID-19. The CDR3 contains 15 residues. Per the germline V gene, CDR1 is KGHDR and CDR2 is SFDVKD. The V gene end was trimmed by 6 bases and the J gene end by 3 bases; junction bases not matched to a gene: 7. Barcoded TCR alpha and TCR beta cDNA libraries with UMIs came from 5'RACE using constant-segment primers. MiXCR, applied by TCRdb to the 5' RACE reads, yields one record per CDR3 protein. The sample consists of about 470,000 distinct CDR3 sequences, approximately 18% of them appearing once. Note on this clonotype: Its antigen is as yet unknown.

General observations from the study: From day 15 to 85, contracting clones were balanced between CD4 and CD8, whereas later expanders leaned toward CD4+. Contracting CD4+ clones sat mainly in CM and EM; CD8+ in EMRA. Some SARS-CoV-2-responding clones were already detected in memory before infection.

The receptor's source is an adult woman who had mild COVID-19 (a few samples of this study predate the infection). Cell type and time point are not known. The sample was PBMCs or a T cell subset sorted from them (not recorded which). The rearrangement links TRBV24-1 to TRBJ2-1; TRBD2 aligns across 7 bases. CDR3: CATSIGRSSYNEQFF. CDR3 in DNA: TGTGCCACCAGTATCGGGAGGTCTAGCTACAATGAGCAGTTCTTC.